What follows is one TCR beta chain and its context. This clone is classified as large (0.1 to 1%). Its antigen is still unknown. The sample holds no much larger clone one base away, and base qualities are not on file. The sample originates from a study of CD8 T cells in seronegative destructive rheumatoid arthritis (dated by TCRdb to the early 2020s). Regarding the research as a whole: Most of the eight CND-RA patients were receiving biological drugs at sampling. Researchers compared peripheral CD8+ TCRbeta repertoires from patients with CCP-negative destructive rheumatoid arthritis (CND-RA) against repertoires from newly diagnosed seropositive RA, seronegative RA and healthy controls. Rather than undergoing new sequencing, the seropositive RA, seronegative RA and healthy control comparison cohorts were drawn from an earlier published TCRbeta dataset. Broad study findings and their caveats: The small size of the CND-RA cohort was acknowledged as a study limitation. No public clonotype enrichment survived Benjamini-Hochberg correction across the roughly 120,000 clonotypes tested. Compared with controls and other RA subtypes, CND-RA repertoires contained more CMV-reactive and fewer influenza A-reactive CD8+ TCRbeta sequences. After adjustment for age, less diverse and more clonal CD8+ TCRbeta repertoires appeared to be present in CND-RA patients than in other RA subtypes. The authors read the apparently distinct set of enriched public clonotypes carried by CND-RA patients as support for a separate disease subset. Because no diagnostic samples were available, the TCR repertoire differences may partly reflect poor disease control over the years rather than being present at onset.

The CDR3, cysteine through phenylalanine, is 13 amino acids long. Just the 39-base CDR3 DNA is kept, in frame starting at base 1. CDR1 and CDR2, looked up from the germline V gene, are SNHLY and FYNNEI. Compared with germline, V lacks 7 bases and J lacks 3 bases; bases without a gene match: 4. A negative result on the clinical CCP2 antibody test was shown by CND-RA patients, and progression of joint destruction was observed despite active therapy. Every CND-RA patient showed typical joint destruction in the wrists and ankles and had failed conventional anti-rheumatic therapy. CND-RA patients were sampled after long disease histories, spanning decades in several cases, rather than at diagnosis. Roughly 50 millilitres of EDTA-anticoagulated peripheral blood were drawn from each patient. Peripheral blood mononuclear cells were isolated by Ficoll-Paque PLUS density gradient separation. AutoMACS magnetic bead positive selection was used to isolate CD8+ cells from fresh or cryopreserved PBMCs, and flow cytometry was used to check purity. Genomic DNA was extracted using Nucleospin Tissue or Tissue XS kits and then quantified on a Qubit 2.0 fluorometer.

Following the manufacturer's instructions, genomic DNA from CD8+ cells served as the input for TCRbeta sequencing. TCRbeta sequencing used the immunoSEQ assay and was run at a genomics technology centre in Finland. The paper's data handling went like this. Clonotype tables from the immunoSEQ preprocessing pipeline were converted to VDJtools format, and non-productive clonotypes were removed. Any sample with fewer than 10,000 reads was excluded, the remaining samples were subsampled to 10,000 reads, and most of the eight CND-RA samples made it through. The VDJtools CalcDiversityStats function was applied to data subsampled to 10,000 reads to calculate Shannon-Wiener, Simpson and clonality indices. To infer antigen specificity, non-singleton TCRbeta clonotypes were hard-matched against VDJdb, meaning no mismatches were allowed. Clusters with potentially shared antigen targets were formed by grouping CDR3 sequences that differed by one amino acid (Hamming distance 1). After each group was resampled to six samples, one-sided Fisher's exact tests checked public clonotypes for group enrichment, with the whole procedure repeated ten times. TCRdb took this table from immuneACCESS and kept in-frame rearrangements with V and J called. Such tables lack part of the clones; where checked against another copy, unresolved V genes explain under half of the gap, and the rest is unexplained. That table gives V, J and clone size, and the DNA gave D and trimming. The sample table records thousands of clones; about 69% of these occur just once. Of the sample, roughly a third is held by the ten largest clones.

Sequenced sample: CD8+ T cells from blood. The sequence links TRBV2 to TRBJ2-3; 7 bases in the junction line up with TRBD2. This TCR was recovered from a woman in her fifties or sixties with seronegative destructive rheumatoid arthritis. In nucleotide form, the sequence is TGTGCCAGCACCGAGGGAGGGACAGATACGCAGTATTTT. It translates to CASTEGGTDTQYF.